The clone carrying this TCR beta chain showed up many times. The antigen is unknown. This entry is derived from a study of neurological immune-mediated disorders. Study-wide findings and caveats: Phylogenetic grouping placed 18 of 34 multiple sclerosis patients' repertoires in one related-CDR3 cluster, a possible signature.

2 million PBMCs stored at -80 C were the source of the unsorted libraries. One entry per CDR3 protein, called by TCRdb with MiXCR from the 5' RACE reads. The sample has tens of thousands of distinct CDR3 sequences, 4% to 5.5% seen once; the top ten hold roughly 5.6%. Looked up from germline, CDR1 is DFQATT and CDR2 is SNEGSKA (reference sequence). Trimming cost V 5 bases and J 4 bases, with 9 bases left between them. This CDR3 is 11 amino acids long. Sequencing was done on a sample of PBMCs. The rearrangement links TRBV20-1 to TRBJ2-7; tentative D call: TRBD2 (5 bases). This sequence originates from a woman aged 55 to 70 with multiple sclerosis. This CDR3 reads CSAAGIYEQYV. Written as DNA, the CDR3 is TGCAGTGCTGCCGGGATTTACGAGCAGTACGTC.